These 8 T cell receptor beta chains were sequenced from one sample in a study of blood T cell repertoires in COVID-19. Repertoires were generated with immunoSEQ multiplex PCR, while TCRdb's copy carries only in-frame clones and drops some. The sample holds 82,000 or so clones, around 89% seen once. Sequencing was performed on PBMCs or T cells enriched from blood (not recorded which). These receptors were collected from a woman aged 50 to 60 with acute COVID-19.

V usage is TRBV11-3 and J usage is TRBJ2-1, with D perhaps matching TRBD1 (5 bases). Germline V gene lookup returns CDR1 SGHNT and CDR2 YENEEA. CDR3 length equals 15 residues. Trimming removed 3 bases at V and 3 bases at J, with 12 bases between. The CDR3 sequence: CASSLEQADYNEQFF. In DNA form, the CDR3 reads TGTGCCAGCAGCTTGGAACAGGCGGACTACAATGAGCAGTTCTTC.

In nucleotides, the CDR3 is TGTGCCAGCAGCCCCCGGGACAGGGGTTTTTCACCCCTCCACTTT. It is translated as CASSPRDRGFSPLHF. This chain joins TRBV13 and TRBJ1-6; 10 positions agree with TRBD1. CDR1 is PRHDT and CDR2 is FYEKMQ in the germline V gene (reference sequence). V was pared by 5 bases and J by 9 bases, with 7 bases of the junction left unmatched. CDR3 length equals 15 residues.

The rearrangement uses TRBV18 and TRBJ1-4; D may be TRBD1 (6 bases). Trimming took off 3 bases at V and 0 bases at J, with 11 bases between the two ends. Germline loops: CDR1 KGHSH, CDR2 LQKENI. The CDR3 is 16 residues long. CDR3 protein: CASSPGTSATNEKLFF. The CDR3 DNA reads TGTGCCAGCTCACCGGGGACATCCGCAACTAATGAAAAACTGTTTTTT.

The genes are TRBV10-3 and TRBJ1-1; D unresolved. V was clipped by 4 bases and J by 2 bases, with 8 bases between them. The CDR3 spans 13 residues. The germline gives CDR1 ENHRY, CDR2 SYGVKD. The CDR3 region is CAISGEGNTEAFF. CDR3 bases: TGTGCCATCAGTGGAGAGGGAAACACTGAAGCTTTCTTT.

This chain links TRBV2 with TRBJ2-5; a possible D gene is TRBD1 (6 bases). This CDR3 is built from 12 residues. Trimming took off 7 bases at V and 4 bases at J, with 10 bases between the two ends. Germline-derived CDR1 and CDR2 are SNHLY and FYNNEI. Here the CDR3 DNA reads TGTGCCAGCAATTGGGGGCGAGAGACCCAGTACTTC. This gives the protein CASNWGRETQYF.

This chain connects TRBV5-1 to TRBJ1-1; no clear D gene. Germline CDR1 and CDR2: SGHRS and YFSETQ. The CDR3 has 14 residues. V lost 0 bases and J lost 3, with 9 bases in between. CDR3 coding DNA: TGCGCCAGCAGCTTGGAATCTGTCTACACTGAAGCTTTCTTT. Amino acids: CASSLESVYTEAFF.

This chain joins TRBV7-9 and TRBJ2-7; the match to TRBD2 covers 7 bases. Germline CDR1 is SEHNR and CDR2 is FQNEAQ (reference sequence). This CDR3 is 14 amino acids long. V gave up 5 bases and J gave up 4 bases; unmatched junction bases: 8. Here the CDR3 DNA reads TGTGCCAGCAGCCCTGGGGGGGGGTTGTACGAGCAGTACTTC. Translating it yields CASSPGGGLYEQYF.

The chain recombines TRBV14 with TRBJ2-7; D is unclear. The germline V and J ends were trimmed by 0 bases and 0 bases, with 9 bases remaining between them. The CDR3 contains 15 residues. Looked up from germline, CDR1 is SGHDN and CDR2 is FVKESK. CDR3 sequence: CASSQDMGSSYEQYF. As DNA, the CDR3 is TGTGCCAGCAGCCAAGATATGGGCAGCTCCTACGAGCAGTACTTC.